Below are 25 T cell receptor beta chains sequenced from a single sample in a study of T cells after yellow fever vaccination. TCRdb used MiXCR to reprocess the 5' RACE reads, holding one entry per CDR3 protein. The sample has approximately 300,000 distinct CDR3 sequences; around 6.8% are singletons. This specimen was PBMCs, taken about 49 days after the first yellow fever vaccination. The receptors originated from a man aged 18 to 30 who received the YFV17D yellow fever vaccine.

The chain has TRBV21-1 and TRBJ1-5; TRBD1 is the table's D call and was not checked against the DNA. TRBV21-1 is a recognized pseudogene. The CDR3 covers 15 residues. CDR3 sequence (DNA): TGTGCCAGCAGCAGGGACAGGGGGAACGGTCAGCCCCAGCATTTT. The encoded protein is CASSRDRGNGQPQHF.

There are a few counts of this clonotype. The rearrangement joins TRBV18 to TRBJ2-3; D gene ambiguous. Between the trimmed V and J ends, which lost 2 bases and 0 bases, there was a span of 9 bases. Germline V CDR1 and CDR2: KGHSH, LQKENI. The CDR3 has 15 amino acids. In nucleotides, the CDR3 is TGTGCCAGCTCACCAATCACACAGAGCACAGATACGCAGTATTTT. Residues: CASSPITQSTDTQYF.

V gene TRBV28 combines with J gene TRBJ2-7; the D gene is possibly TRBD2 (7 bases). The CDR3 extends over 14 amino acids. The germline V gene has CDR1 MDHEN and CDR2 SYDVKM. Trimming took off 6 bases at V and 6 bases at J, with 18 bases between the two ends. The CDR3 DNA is TGTGCCAGCAGAAAGGGGGGGTCACCTTCCGAGCAGTACGTC. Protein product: CASRKGGSPSEQYV.

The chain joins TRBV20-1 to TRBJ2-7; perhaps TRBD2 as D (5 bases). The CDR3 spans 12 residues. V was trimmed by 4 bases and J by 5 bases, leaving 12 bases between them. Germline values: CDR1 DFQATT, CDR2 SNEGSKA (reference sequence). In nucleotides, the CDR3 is TGCAGTGCTACCGGGATGCCGGACGAGCAGTACTTC. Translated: CSATGMPDEQYF.

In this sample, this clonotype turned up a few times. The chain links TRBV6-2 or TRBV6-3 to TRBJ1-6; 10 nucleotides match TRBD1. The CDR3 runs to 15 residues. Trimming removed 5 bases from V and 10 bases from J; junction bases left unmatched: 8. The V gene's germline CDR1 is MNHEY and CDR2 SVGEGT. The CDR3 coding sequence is TGTGCCAGCAGTGCTTCCCGGGACAGGGGCTCACCCCTCCACTTT. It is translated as CASSASRDRGSPLHF.

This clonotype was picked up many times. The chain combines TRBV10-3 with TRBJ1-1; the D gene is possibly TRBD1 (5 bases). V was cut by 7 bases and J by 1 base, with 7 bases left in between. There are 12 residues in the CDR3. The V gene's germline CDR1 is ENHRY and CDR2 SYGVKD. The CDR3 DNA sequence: TGTGCCATCATGGGGACGAACACTGAAGCTTTCTTT. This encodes CAIMGTNTEAFF.

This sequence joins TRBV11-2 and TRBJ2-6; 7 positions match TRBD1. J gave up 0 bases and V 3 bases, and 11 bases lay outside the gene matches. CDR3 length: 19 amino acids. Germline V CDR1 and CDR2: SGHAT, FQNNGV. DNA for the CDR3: TGTGCCAGCAGCTTGACCTCCGGGACAGTTTTCTCTGGGGCCAACGTCCTGACTTTC. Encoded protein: CASSLTSGTVFSGANVLTF.

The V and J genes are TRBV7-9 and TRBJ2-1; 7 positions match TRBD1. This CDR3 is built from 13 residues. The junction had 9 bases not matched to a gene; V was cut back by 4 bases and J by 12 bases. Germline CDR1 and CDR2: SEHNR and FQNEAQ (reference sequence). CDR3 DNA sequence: TGTGCCAGCAGCTCAACTCAGGGGGTTGTGCAGTTCTTC. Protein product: CASSSTQGVVQFF.

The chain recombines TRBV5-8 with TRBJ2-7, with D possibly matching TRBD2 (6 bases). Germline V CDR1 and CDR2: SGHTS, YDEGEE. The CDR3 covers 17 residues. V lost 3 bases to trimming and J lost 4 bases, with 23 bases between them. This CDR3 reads CASSWRGSSTPRYEQYV. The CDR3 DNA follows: TGTGCCAGCAGCTGGAGGGGTTCATCCACCCCTCGTTACGAGCAGTACGTC.

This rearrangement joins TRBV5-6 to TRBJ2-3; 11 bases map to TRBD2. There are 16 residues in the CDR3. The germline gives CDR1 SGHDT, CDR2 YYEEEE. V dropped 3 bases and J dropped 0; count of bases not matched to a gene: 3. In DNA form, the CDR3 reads TGTGCCAGCAGCTGGGGGACTAGCGGAAGCACAGATACGCAGTATTTT. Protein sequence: CASSWGTSGSTDTQYF.

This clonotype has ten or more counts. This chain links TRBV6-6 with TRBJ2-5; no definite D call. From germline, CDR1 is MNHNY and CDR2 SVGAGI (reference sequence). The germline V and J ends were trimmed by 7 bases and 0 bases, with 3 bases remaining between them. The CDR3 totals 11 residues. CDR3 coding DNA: TGTGCCAGCAACCACCAAGAGACCCAGTACTTC. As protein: CASNHQETQYF.

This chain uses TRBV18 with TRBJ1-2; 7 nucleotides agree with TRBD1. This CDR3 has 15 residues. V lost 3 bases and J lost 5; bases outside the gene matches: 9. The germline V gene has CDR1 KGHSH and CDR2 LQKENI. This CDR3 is CASSPSRDRPYGYTF. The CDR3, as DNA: TGTGCCAGCTCACCGTCCCGGGACAGACCTTATGGCTACACCTTC.

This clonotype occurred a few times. The DNA of the CDR3 is TGTGCCAGCAGCACAAGGGCCAGGGAACGCTATGGCTACACCTTC. This translates into CASSTRARERYGYTF. J is TRBJ1-2 and V is TRBV7-2; possible D gene TRBD1, 5 bases. CDR1 is SGHTA and CDR2 is FQGNSA in the germline V gene. V dropped 5 bases and J dropped 4 bases, with 17 bases sitting between them. The CDR3 runs 15 residues. Complete variable domain (other parts from reference TRBV7-2 and TRBJ1-2): GAGVSQSPSNKVTEKGKDVELRCDPISGHTALYWYRQSLGQGLEFLIYFQGNSAPDKSGLPSDRFSAERTGGSVSTLTIQRTQQEDSAVYLCASSTRARERYGYTFGSGTRLTVV.

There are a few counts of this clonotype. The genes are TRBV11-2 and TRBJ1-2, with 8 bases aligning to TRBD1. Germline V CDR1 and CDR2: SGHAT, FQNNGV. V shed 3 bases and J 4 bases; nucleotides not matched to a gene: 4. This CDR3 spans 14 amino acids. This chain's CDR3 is CASSFGGTGYGYTF. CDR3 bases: TGTGCCAGCAGCTTCGGCGGGACAGGCTATGGCTACACCTTC. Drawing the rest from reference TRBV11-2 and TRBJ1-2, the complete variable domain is EAGVAQSPRYKIIEKRQSVAFWCNPISGHATLYWYQQILGQGPKLLIQFQNNGVVDDSQLPKDRFSAERLKGVDSTLKIQPAKLEDSAVYLCASSFGGTGYGYTFGSGTRLTVV.

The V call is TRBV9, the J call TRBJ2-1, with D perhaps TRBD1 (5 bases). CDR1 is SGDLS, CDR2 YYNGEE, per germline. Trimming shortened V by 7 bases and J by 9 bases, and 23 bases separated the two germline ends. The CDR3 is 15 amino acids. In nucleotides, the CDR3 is TGTGCCAGCTCTAGGGGTGGACAATTCTTGGGTGAGCAGTTCTTC. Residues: CASSRGGQFLGEQFF. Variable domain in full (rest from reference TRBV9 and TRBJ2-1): DSGVTQTPKHLITATGQRVTLRCSPRSGDLSVYWYQQSLDQGLQFLIQYYNGEERAKGNILERFSAQQFPDLHSELNLSSLELGDSALYFCASSRGGQFLGEQFFGPGTRLTVL.

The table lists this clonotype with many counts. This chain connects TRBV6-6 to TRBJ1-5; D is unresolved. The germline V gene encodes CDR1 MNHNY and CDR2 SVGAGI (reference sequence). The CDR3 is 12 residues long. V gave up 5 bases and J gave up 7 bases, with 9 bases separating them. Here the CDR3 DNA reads TGTGCCAGCAGTACGATGGTACAGCCCCAGCATTTT. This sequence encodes CASSTMVQPQHF.

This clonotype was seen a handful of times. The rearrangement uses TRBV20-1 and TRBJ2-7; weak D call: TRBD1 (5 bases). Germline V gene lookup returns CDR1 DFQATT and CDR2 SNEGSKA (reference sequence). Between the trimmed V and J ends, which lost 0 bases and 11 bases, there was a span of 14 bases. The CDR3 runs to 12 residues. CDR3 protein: CSARDHEGQKYF. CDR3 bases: TGCAGTGCTAGAGATCATGAAGGACAAAAGTACTTC.

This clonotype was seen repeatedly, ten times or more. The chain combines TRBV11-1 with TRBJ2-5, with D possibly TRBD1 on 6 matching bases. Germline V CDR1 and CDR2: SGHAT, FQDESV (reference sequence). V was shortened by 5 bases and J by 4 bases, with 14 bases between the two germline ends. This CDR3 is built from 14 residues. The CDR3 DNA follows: TGTGCCAGCAGCGTGTATGGGGGCCGAGAGACCCAGTACTTC. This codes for CASSVYGGRETQYF.

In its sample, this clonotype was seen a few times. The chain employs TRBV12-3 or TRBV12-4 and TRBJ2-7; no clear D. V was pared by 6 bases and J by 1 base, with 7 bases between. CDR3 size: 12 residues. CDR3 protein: CASSRPSYEQYF. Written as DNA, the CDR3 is TGTGCCAGCAGCCGCCCTTCCTACGAGCAGTACTTC.

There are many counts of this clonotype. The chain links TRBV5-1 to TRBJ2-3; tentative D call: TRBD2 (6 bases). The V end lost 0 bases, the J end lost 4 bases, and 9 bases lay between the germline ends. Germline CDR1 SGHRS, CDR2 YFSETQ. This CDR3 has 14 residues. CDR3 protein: CASSLGGEADTQYF. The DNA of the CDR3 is TGCGCCAGCAGCTTGGGCGGGGAGGCAGATACGCAGTATTTT. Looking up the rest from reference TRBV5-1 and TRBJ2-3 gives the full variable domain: KAGVTQTPRYLIKTRGQQVTLSCSPISGHRSVSWYQQTPGQGLQFLFEYFSETQRNKGNFPGRFSGRQFSNSRSEMNVSTLELGDSALYLCASSLGGEADTQYFGPGTRLTVL.

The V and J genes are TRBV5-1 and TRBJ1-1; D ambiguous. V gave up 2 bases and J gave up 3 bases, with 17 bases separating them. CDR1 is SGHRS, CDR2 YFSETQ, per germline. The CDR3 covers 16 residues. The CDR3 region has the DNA TGCGCCAGCAGCTTAGATGGCTCCTGGGGAGACACTGAAGCTTTCTTT. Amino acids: CASSLDGSWGDTEAFF. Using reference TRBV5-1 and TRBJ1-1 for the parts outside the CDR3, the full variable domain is KAGVTQTPRYLIKTRGQQVTLSCSPISGHRSVSWYQQTPGQGLQFLFEYFSETQRNKGNFPGRFSGRQFSNSRSEMNVSTLELGDSALYLCASSLDGSWGDTEAFFGQGTRLTVV.

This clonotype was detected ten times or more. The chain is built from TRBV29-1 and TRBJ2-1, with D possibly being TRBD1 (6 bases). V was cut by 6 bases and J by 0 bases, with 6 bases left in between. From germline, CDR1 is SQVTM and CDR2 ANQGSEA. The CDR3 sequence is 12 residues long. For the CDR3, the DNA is TGCAGCGTGACAGGCTCCTACAATGAGCAGTTCTTC. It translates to CSVTGSYNEQFF.

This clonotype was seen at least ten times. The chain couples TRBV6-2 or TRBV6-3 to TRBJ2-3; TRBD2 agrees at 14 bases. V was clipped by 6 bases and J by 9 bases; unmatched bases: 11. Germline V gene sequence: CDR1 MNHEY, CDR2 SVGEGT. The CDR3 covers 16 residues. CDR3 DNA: TGTGCCAGCAGGTTCCCGGGACTAGCGGGGGCCGGAACGCAGTATTTT. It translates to CASRFPGLAGAGTQYF.

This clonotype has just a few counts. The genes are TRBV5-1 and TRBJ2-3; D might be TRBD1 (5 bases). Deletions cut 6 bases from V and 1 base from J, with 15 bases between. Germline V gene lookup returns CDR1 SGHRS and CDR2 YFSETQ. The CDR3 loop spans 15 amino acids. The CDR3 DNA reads TGCGCCAGCACCCTCCAGGGATTCGGCACAGATACGCAGTATTTT. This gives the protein CASTLQGFGTDTQYF.

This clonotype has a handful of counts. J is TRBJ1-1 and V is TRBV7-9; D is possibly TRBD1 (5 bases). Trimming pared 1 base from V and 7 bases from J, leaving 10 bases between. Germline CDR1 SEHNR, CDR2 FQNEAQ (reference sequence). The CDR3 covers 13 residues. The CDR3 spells CASSLGQGNEAFF. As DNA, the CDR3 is TGTGCCAGCAGCTTAGGGCAGGGCAATGAAGCTTTCTTT.